The clone carrying this T cell receptor (beta chain) was seen many times. As yet, its antigen is unknown. This CDR3 has 14 amino acids. Germline V gene data show CDR1 as DFQATT and CDR2 as SNEGSKA (reference sequence). The germline V and J ends were trimmed by 1 base and 0 bases, with 9 bases remaining between them. The record originates from a study of CD8 T cells in ankylosing spondylitis. General study results and limits: Disease-linked clones bore a CD8+ phenotype and were relatively rare in peripheral blood. From matched ankylosing spondylitis synovial fluid, disease-linked clones were reportedly recovered at significantly enriched levels.

Quantitative 5'-RACE with molecular barcodes produced the TCR beta libraries. TCRdb reprocessed the 5' RACE reads with MiXCR, giving one entry per CDR3 protein. Here the sample spans roughly 180,000 distinct CDR3 sequences, around 13% being singletons. This chain links TRBV20-1 with TRBJ1-1, with D hard to call. This clonotype originated in a female donor with ankylosing spondylitis or in good health (not recorded which). Sequencing was done on a sample of blood, either unsorted or a sorted T cell fraction (not recorded which). CDR3 sequence (DNA): TGCAGTGCTAGAGCTCACAGCCTGAACACTGAAGCTTTCTTT. Protein sequence: CSARAHSLNTEAFF.